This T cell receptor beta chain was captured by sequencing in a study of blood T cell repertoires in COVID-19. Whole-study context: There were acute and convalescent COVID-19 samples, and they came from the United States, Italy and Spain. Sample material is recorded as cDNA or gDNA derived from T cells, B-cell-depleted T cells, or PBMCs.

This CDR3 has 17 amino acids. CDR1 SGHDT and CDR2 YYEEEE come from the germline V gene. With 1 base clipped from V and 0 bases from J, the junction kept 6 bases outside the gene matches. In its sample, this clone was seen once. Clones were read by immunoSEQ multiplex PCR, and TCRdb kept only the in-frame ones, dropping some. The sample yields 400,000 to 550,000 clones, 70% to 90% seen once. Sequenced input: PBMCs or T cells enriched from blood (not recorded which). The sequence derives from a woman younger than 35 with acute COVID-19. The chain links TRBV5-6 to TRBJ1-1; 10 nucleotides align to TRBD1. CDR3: CASSLLRDRGLNTEAFF. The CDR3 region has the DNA TGTGCCAGCAGCTTGCTTAGAGACAGGGGGCTGAACACTGAAGCTTTCTTT.